These T cell receptor beta chains were read from a single sample in a study of response to subunit inactivated influenza vaccine. TCRdb analysed the RT-PCR reads with MiXCR anew, one entry per CDR3 protein. Of around 150,000 distinct CDR3 sequences listed, approximately 11% were seen once; the top ten hold 9.5% to 15%. This material consisted of non-naive T cells sorted from PBMCs, taken roughly 47 days after vaccination. The receptors were gathered from a man in his fifties who received an inactivated influenza vaccine. The CDR3 runs from the conserved cysteine through the conserved F or W. The order of the fields is V gene, clone size, J gene, D gene, CDR3 protein, CDR3 DNA. A D gene is named only where the DNA matches it firmly. Not all rows give a size; the values are once, few, many and, for expanded clones, a class.

TRBV7-2	NA	TRBJ2-2	NA	CASSQQGPNTGELFF	TGTGCCAGCAGCCAACAAGGCCCGAACACCGGGGAGCTGTTTTTT
TRBV6-1	NA	TRBJ1-2	NA	CASSRVDANYGYTF	TGTGCCAGCAGCCGAGTCGACGCTAACTATGGCTACACCTTC
TRBV5-1	few	TRBJ2-2	NA	CASSLVGGLTGELFF	TGCGCCAGCAGCTTGGTGGGGGGGCTCACCGGGGAGCTGTTTTTT
TRBV3-1	NA	TRBJ2-2	NA	CASSQFGELFF	TGTGCCAGCAGCCAATTCGGGGAGCTGTTTTTT
TRBV5-1	NA	TRBJ2-1	NA	CASHRTDYNEQFF	TGCGCCAGTCACCGGACTGATTACAATGAGCAGTTCTTC
TRBV7-9	NA	TRBJ1-1	NA	CASSLDTWHPFF	TGTGCCAGCAGCTTAGATACATGGCATCCTTTCTTT
TRBV6-2/TRBV6-3	few	TRBJ2-1	NA	CASSDIGEQFF	TGTGCCAGCAGCGATATCGGAGAGCAGTTCTTC
TRBV6-2/TRBV6-3	few	TRBJ2-4	TRBD1	CASSNTGEIAKNIQYF	TGTGCCAGCAGTAACACAGGGGAGATAGCCAAAAACATTCAGTACTTC
TRBV20-1	NA	TRBJ2-1	TRBD2	CSARESVLTSGSPYNEQFF	TGCAGTGCTAGAGAATCGGTCCTAACTAGCGGGAGTCCCTACAATGAGCAGTTCTTC
TRBV25-1	few	TRBJ2-2	NA	CASSERGRDTGELFF	TGTGCCAGCAGTGAACGGGGGCGCGATACCGGGGAGCTGTTTTTT
TRBV4-1	many	TRBJ1-6	NA	CASSQNIGLSPLHF	TGCGCCAGCAGCCAAAATATCGGGCTGTCACCCCTCCACTTT
TRBV4-1	NA	TRBJ2-1	TRBD2	CASSQMTGGRSYNEQFF	TGCGCCAGCAGCCAAATGACAGGCGGGAGGTCCTACAATGAGCAGTTCTTC
TRBV20-1	many	TRBJ2-5	TRBD2	CSARDGRGGPETQYF	TGCAGTGCTAGAGATGGACGGGGGGGCCCTGAGACCCAGTACTTC
TRBV7-9	many	TRBJ2-1	NA	CASSARRGSEPNEQFF	TGTGCCAGCAGCGCCAGACGTGGGTCGGAGCCCAATGAGCAGTTCTTC
TRBV10-3	few	TRBJ1-2	NA	CAISENSGVRGYTF	TGTGCCATCAGTGAGAACAGTGGAGTTCGGGGCTACACCTTC
TRBV4-3	many	TRBJ2-7	NA	CASSPQSNRVSTEQYF	TGCGCCAGCAGCCCCCAATCCAACAGGGTTTCTACCGAGCAGTACTTC
TRBV24-1	many	TRBJ1-5	NA	CATTDSGQRREGNQPQHF	TGTGCCACCACCGACTCCGGACAGAGGAGGGAGGGCAATCAGCCCCAGCATTTT
TRBV20-1	many	TRBJ2-5	NA	CSASGRETQYF	TGCAGTGCGTCTGGTCGGGAGACCCAGTACTTC
TRBV7-2	few	TRBJ2-2	TRBD1	CASSLSRGRTGELFF	TGTGCCAGCAGCTTAAGCAGGGGGCGTACCGGGGAGCTGTTTTTT
TRBV10-3	NA	TRBJ2-1	TRBD2	CAISESDLAGTYNEQFF	TGTGCCATCAGTGAGTCTGACTTAGCGGGTACCTACAATGAGCAGTTCTTC
TRBV12-3/TRBV12-4	few	TRBJ2-3	TRBD2	CASSLDIAGSTDTQYF	TGTGCCAGCAGTTTAGATATAGCGGGGAGCACAGATACGCAGTATTTT
TRBV3-1	NA	TRBJ1-5	NA	CASSQDLHQPQHF	TGTGCCAGCAGCCAAGATTTGCATCAGCCCCAGCATTTT
TRBV12-3/TRBV12-4	NA	TRBJ1-5	NA	CASSWGRGNQPQHF	TGTGCCAGCAGTTGGGGTCGGGGCAATCAGCCCCAGCATTTT
TRBV4-1	many	TRBJ2-1	TRBD2	CASSLIAGVDNEQFF	TGCGCCAGCAGTCTTATAGCGGGGGTGGACAATGAGCAGTTCTTC
TRBV12-3/TRBV12-4	few	TRBJ1-2	NA	CASSQGGGYTF	TGTGCCAGCAGTCAGGGTGGTGGCTACACCTTC
TRBV3-1	few	TRBJ1-2	NA	CASSHLGGGEYGYTF	TGTGCCAGCAGCCATTTGGGCGGGGGTGAATATGGCTACACCTTC
TRBV20-1	few	TRBJ2-3	NA	CSTVRDTDTQYF	TGCAGTACAGTCCGGGACACAGATACGCAGTATTTT
TRBV28	many	TRBJ1-2	NA	CASSLWTATNYGYTF	TGTGCCAGCAGTTTATGGACGGCTACTAACTATGGCTACACCTTC
TRBV28	many	TRBJ2-7	TRBD2	CASSYPSRSTSGTRDNEQYF	TGTGCCAGCAGCTACCCCTCCCGCTCGACTAGCGGGACAAGGGACAACGAGCAGTACTTC
TRBV5-1	many	TRBJ2-7	NA	CASSRILDGTYEQYF	TGCGCCAGCAGCCGTATTTTGGACGGAACCTACGAGCAGTACTTC
TRBV11-2	few	TRBJ2-7	NA	CASSLGMGYEQYF	TGTGCCAGCAGCTTAGGGATGGGTTACGAGCAGTACTTC
TRBV7-2	many	TRBJ2-5	NA	CASSPQGTGFSTQYF	TGTGCCAGCAGCCCGCAGGGGACGGGCTTTTCGACCCAGTACTTC
TRBV7-2	few	TRBJ1-5	NA	CASSLIALDNQPQHF	TGTGCCAGCAGCTTGATAGCCTTGGACAATCAGCCCCAGCATTTT